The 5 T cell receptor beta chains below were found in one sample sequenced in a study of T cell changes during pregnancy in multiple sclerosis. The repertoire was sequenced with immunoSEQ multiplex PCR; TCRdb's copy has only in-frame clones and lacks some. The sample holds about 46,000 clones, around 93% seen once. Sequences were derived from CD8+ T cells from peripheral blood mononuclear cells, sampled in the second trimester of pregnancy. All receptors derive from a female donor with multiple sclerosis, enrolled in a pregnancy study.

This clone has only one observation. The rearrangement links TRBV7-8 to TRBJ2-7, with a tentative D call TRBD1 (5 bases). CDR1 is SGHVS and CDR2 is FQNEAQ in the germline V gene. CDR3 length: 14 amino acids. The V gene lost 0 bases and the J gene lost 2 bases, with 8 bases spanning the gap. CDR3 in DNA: TGTGCCAGCAGCTTAGCGCCAGGGACCTACGAGCAGTACTTC. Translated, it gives CASSLAPGTYEQYF.

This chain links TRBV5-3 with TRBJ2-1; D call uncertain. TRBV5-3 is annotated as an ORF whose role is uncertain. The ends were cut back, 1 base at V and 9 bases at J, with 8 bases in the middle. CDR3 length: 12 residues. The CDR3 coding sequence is TGTGCCAGAAGCTTGTTGAGTTTTGAGCAGTTCTTC. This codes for CARSLLSFEQFF.

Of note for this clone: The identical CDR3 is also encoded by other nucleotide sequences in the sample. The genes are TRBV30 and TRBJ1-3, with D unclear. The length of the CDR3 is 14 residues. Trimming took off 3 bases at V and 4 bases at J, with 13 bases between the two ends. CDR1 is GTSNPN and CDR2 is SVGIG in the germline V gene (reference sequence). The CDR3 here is CAWSGGIPGNTIYF. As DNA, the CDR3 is TGTGCCTGGAGCGGCGGCATACCCGGAAACACCATATATTTT.

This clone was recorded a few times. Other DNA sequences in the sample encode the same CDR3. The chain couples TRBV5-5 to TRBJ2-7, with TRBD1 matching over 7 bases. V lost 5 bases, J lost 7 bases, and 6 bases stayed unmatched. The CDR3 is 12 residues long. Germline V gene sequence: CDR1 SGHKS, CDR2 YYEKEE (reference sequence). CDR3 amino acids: CASSWTGEEQYF. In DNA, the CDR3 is TGTGCCAGCAGTTGGACAGGCGAGGAGCAGTACTTC.

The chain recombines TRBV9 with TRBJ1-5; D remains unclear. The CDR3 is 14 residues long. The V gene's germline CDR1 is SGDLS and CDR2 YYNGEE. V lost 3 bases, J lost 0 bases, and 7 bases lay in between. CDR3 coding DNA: TGTGCCAGCAGCGCCTCGAGTAGCAATCAGCCCCAGCATTTT. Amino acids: CASSASSSNQPQHF.